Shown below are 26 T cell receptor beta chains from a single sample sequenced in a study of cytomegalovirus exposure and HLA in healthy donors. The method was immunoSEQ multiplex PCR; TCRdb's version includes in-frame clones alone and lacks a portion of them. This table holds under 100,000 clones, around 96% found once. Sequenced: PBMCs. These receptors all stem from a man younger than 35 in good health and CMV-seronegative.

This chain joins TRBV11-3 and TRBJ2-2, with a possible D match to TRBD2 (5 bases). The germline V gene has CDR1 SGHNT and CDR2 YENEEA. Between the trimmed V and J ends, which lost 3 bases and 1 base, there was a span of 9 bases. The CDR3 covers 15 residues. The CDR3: CASSFRGKNTGELFF. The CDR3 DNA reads TGTGCCAGCAGCTTCAGAGGGAAGAACACCGGGGAGCTGTTTTTT. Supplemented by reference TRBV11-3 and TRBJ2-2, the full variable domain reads EAGVVQSPRYKIIEKKQPVAFWCNPISGHNTLYWYLQNLGQGPELLIRYENEEAVDDSQLPKDRFSAERLKGVDSTLKIQPAELGDSAVYLCASSFRGKNTGELFFGEGSRLTVL.

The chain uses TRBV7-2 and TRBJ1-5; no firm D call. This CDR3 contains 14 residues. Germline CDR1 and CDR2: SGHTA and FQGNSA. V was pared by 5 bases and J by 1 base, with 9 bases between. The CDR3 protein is CASSVRGSNQPQHF. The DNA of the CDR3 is TGTGCCAGCAGCGTACGAGGGAGCAATCAGCCCCAGCATTTT.

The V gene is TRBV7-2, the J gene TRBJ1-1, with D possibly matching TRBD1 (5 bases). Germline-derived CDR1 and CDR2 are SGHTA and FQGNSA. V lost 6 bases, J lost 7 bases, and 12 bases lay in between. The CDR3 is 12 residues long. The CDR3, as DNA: TGTGCCAGCAGGAATGGGGGGATTGAAGCTTTCTTT. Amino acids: CASRNGGIEAFF.

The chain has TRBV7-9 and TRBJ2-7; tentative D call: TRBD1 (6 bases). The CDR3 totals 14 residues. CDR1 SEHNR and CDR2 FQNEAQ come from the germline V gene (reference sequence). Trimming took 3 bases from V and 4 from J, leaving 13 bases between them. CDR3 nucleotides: TGTGCCAGCAGCTTGGGGGCAGGGCAGTACGAGCAGTACGTC. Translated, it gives CASSLGAGQYEQYV.

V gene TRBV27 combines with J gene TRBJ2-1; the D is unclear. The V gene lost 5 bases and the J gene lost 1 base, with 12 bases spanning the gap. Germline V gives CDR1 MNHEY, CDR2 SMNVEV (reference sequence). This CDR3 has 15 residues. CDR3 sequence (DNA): TGTGCCAGCAGTGGATCGAGCGCGTCCTACAATGAGCAGTTCTTC. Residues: CASSGSSASYNEQFF.

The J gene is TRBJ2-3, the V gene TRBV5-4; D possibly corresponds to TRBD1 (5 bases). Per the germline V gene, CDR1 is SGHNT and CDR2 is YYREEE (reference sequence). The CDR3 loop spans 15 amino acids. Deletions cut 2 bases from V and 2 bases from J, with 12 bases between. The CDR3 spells CASSFLATVTDTQYF. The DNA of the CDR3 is TGTGCCAGCAGCTTCCTTGCGACAGTCACAGATACGCAGTATTTT.

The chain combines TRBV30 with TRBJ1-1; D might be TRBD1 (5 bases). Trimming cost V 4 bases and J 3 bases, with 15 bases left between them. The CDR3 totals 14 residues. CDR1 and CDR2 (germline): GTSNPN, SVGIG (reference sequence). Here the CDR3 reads CAWTPGGADTEAFF. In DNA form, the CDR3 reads TGTGCCTGGACTCCAGGAGGGGCGGACACTGAAGCTTTCTTT.

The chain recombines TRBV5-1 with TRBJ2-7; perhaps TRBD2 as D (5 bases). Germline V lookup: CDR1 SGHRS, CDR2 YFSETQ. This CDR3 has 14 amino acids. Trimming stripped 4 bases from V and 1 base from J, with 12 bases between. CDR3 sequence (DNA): TGCGCCAGCAGCCCCTTTGGAGGATCCTACGAGCAGTACTTC. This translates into CASSPFGGSYEQYF.

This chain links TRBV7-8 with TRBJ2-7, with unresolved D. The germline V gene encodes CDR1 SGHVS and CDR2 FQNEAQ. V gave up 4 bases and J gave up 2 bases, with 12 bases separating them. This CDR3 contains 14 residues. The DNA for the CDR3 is TGTGCCAGCAGCTCGAATCGAGCACCCTACGAGCAGTACTTC. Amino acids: CASSSNRAPYEQYF.

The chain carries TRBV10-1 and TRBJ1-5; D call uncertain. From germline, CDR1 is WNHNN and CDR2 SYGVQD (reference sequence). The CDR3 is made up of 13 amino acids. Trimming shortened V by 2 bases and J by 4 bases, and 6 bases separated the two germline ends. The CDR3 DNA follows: TGCGCCAGCAGTGAGGGCACAAATCAGCCCCAGCATTTT. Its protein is CASSEGTNQPQHF.

The CDR3 reads CASSERALYGYTF. The CDR3, as DNA: TGTGCCAGCAGTGAGAGGGCCCTATATGGCTACACCTTC. The gene calls are TRBV6-1 and TRBJ1-2; D is ambiguous. Germline V CDR1 and CDR2: MNHNS, SASEGT. CDR3 length equals 13 residues. With 3 bases removed from V and 5 bases from J, the gap between germline ends came to 10 bases.

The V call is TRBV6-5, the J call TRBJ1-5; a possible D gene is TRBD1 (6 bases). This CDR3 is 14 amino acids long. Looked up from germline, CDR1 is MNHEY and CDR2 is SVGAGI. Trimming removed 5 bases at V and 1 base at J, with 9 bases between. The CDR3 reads CASSPGQSNQPQHF. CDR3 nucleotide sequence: TGTGCCAGCAGTCCAGGACAGAGCAATCAGCCCCAGCATTTT.

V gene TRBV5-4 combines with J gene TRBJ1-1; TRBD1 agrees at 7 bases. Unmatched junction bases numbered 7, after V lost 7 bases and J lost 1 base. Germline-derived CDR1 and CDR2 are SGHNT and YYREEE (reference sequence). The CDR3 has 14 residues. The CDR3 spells CASGAGQENTEAFF. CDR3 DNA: TGTGCCAGCGGGGCAGGACAGGAGAACACTGAAGCTTTCTTT.

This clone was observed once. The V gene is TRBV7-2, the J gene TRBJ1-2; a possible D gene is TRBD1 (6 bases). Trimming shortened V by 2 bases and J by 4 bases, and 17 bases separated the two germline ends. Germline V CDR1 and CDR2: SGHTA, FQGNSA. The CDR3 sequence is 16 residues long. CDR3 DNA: TGTGCCAGCAGCTTAAGCGGGAGGGGGGATGCCTATGGCTACACCTTC. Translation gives CASSLSGRGDAYGYTF.

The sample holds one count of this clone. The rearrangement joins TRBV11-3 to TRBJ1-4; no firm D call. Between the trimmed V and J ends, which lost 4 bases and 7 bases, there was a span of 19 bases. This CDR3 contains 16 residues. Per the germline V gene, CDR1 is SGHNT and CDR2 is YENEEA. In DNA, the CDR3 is TGTGCCAGCAGCTACGGGTCTCGTAGCCAAAGTGAAAAACTGTTTTTT. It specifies CASSYGSRSQSEKLFF.

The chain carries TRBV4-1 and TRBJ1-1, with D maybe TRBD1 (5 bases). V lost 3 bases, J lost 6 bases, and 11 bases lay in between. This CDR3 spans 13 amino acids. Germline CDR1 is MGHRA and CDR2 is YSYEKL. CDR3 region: CASSHTTASEAFF. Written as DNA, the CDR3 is TGCGCCAGCAGCCATACGACAGCGTCTGAAGCTTTCTTT.

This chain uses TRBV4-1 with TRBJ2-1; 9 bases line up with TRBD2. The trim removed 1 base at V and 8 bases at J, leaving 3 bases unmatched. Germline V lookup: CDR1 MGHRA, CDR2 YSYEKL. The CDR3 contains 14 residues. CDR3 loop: CASSQGTSAHEQFF. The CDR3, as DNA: TGCGCCAGCAGCCAAGGGACTAGCGCACATGAGCAGTTCTTC.

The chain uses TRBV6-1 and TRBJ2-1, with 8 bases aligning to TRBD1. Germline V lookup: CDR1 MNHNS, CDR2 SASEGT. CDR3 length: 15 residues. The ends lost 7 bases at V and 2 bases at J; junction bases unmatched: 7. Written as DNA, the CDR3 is TGTGCCAGCATCTCGATGGACAGGGCCTACAATGAGCAGTTCTTC. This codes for CASISMDRAYNEQFF.

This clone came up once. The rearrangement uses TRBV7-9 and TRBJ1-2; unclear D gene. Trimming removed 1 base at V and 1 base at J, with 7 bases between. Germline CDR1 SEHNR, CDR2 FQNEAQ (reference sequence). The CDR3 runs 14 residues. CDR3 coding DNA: TGTGCCAGCAGCTTAGGGCCGAATAACTATGGCTACACCTTC. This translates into CASSLGPNNYGYTF.

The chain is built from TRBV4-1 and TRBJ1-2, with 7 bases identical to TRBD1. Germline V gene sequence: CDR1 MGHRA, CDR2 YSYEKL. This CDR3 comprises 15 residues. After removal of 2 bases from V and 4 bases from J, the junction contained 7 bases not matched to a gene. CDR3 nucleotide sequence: TGCGCCAGCAGCCAATACTGGACAGGAAGCTATGGCTACACCTTC. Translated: CASSQYWTGSYGYTF.

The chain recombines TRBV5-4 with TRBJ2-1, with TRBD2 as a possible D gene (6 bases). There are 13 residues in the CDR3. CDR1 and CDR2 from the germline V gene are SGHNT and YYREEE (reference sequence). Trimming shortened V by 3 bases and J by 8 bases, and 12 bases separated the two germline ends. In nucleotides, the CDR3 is TGTGCCAGCAGCTACAGACCGGGGGATGAGCAGTTCTTC. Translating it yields CASSYRPGDEQFF. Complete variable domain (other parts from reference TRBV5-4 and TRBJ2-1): ETGVTQSPTHLIKTRGQQVTLRCSSQSGHNTVSWYQQALGQGPQFIFQYYREEENGRGNFPPRFSGLQFPNYSSELNVNALELDDSALYLCASSYRPGDEQFFGPGTRLTVL.

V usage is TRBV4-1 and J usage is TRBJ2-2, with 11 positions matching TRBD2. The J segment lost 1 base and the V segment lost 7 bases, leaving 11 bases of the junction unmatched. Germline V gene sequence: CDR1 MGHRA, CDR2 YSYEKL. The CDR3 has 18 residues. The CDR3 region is CASTPQALAGGNTGELFF. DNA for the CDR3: TGCGCCAGCACCCCTCAGGCCCTAGCGGGGGGGAACACCGGGGAGCTGTTTTTT.

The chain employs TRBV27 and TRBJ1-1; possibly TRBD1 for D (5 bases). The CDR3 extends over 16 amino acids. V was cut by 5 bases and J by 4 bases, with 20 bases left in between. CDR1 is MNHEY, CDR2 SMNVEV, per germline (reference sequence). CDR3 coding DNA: TGTGCCAGCAGTCCAGCACAGGCTCGGGTGTTCACTGAAGCTTTCTTT. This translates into CASSPAQARVFTEAFF.

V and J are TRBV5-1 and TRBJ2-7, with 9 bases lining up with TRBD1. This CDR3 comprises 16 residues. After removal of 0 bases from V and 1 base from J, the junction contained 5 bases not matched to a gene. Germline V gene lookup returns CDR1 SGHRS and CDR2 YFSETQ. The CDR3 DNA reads TGCGCCAGCAGCTTGGTCCCCGGGACAGGGTCCTACGAGCAGTACGTC. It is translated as CASSLVPGTGSYEQYV.

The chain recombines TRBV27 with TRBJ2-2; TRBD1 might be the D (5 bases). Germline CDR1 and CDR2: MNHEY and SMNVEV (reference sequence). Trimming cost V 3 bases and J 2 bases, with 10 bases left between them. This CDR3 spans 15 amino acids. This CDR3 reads CASSFRGSNTGELFF. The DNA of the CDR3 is TGTGCCAGCAGTTTTAGGGGCAGCAACACCGGGGAGCTGTTTTTT.

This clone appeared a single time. CDR3 loop: CASSHSLAGENNEQFF. CDR3 nucleotides: TGCGCCAGCAGCCATTCACTAGCGGGAGAAAACAATGAGCAGTTCTTC. The rearrangement joins TRBV4-3 to TRBJ2-1; 11 nucleotides align to TRBD2. The V gene's germline CDR1 is LGHNA and CDR2 YSLEER. The CDR3 runs to 16 residues. Trimming cost V 3 bases and J 5 bases; bases outside gene matches: 6.